These T cell receptor beta chains were read from a single sample in a study of STAT5B mutations in CD4+ large granular lymphocyte leukemia. Measured with immunoSEQ multiplex PCR; TCRdb has only the in-frame clones, and not every one. The sample holds 30,000 to 40,000 clones, just over 75% seen once. The sequenced material came from CD4+ T cells from blood buffy coats. The source is a human donor in good health. Both conserved end residues are part of each CDR3. A D gene is named only where the DNA matches it firmly. Only part of the rows carry a size: once, few, many, or a class if the clone is expanded.

V gene: TRBV21-1; D gene: -; clone size: -; J gene: TRBJ2-1; CDR3 protein: CASSKEGGNTKPTTLYNEQFF; CDR3 DNA: TGTGCCAGCAGCAAGGAAGGGGGGAATACCAAACCCACGACCCTTTACAATGAGCAGTTCTTC
V gene: TRBV11-2; D gene: -; clone size: few; J gene: TRBJ1-1; CDR3 protein: CASSLQTNTEAFF; CDR3 DNA: TGTGCCAGCAGCTTACAAACGAACACTGAAGCTTTCTTT
V gene: TRBV29-1; D gene: TRBD1; clone size: -; J gene: TRBJ2-7; CDR3 protein: CSVVTGTGGSYEQYF; CDR3 DNA: TGCAGCGTTGTAACCGGGACAGGGGGCTCCTACGAGCAGTACTTC
V gene: TRBV6-6; D gene: -; clone size: few; J gene: TRBJ2-1; CDR3 protein: CASSGHFRPYNEQFF; CDR3 DNA: TGTGCCAGCAGCGGACACTTTCGGCCCTACAATGAGCAGTTCTTC
V gene: TRBV5-8; D gene: -; clone size: -; J gene: TRBJ2-1; CDR3 protein: CASSLAGGVRLNEQFF; CDR3 DNA: TGTGCCAGCAGCTTGGCCGGGGGAGTGAGGTTGAATGAGCAGTTCTTC
V gene: TRBV4-2; D gene: TRBD2; clone size: -; J gene: TRBJ2-2; CDR3 protein: CASSQLTLASNTGELFF; CDR3 DNA: TGTGCCAGCAGCCAGCTCACACTAGCGTCGAACACCGGGGAGCTGTTTTTT
V gene: TRBV10-2; D gene: TRBD2; clone size: -; J gene: TRBJ2-5; CDR3 protein: CASRHGTSGRQETQYF; CDR3 DNA: TGCGCCAGCAGGCACGGGACTAGCGGAAGACAAGAGACCCAGTACTTC
V gene: TRBV15; D gene: TRBD2; clone size: -; J gene: TRBJ2-5; CDR3 protein: CATSSSAGGWETQYF; CDR3 DNA: TGTGCCACCAGCAGCAGCGCGGGGGGGTGGGAGACCCAGTACTTC
V gene: TRBV7-2; D gene: -; clone size: -; J gene: TRBJ1-1; CDR3 protein: CASSLYRENTEAFF; CDR3 DNA: TGTGCCAGCAGCTTATACAGGGAGAACACTGAAGCTTTCTTT
V gene: TRBV4-1; D gene: -; clone size: -; J gene: TRBJ2-7; CDR3 protein: CASSREGSGEQYF; CDR3 DNA: TGCGCCAGCAGCCGGGAAGGGTCCGGCGAGCAGTACTTC
V gene: TRBV19; D gene: TRBD2; clone size: -; J gene: TRBJ2-1; CDR3 protein: CASSPRGAGGRNEQFF; CDR3 DNA: TGTGCCAGTAGTCCCCGGGGGGCGGGAGGGAGGAATGAGCAGTTCTTC
V gene: TRBV15; D gene: -; clone size: few; J gene: TRBJ2-1; CDR3 protein: CATSRGGGAGNEQFF; CDR3 DNA: TGTGCCACCAGCAGAGGAGGGGGGGCCGGGAATGAGCAGTTCTTC
V gene: TRBV18; D gene: TRBD1; clone size: -; J gene: TRBJ1-4; CDR3 protein: CASSQSAGGRNEKLFF; CDR3 DNA: TGTGCCAGCTCGCAATCAGCAGGGGGCCGGAATGAAAAACTGTTTTTT
V gene: TRBV18; D gene: -; clone size: -; J gene: TRBJ1-2; CDR3 protein: CASSPQGFYGYTF; CDR3 DNA: TGTGCCAGCTCACCCCAGGGGTTCTATGGCTACACCTTC
V gene: TRBV5-8; D gene: -; clone size: few; J gene: TRBJ1-1; CDR3 protein: CASSLRTANTEAFF; CDR3 DNA: TGTGCCAGCAGCCTCCGGACAGCGAACACTGAAGCTTTCTTT
V gene: TRBV4-2; D gene: -; clone size: few; J gene: TRBJ1-5; CDR3 protein: CASSQTPGRGNQPQHF; CDR3 DNA: TGTGCCAGCAGCCAAACGCCGGGACGAGGGAATCAGCCCCAGCATTTT
V gene: TRBV19; D gene: TRBD1; clone size: -; J gene: TRBJ1-1; CDR3 protein: CASSPTRGQAGGLTEAFF; CDR3 DNA: TGTGCCAGTAGTCCAACCCGGGGACAGGCGGGGGGTCTTACTGAAGCTTTCTTT
V gene: TRBV27; D gene: -; clone size: -; J gene: TRBJ2-5; CDR3 protein: CASSFRLAKETQYF; CDR3 DNA: TGTGCCAGCAGTTTTCGGCTAGCTAAAGAGACCCAGTACTTC
V gene: TRBV11-3; D gene: -; clone size: -; J gene: TRBJ2-7; CDR3 protein: CASSSIYEQYF; CDR3 DNA: TGTGCCAGCAGCTCGATCTACGAGCAGTACTTC
V gene: TRBV5-1; D gene: -; clone size: -; J gene: TRBJ2-4; CDR3 protein: CASSAAGAIKNIQYF; CDR3 DNA: TGCGCCAGCAGCGCCGCAGGGGCTATCAAAAACATTCAGTACTTC
V gene: TRBV9; D gene: TRBD2; clone size: -; J gene: TRBJ2-2; CDR3 protein: CASSVPSGNTGELFF; CDR3 DNA: TGTGCCAGCAGCGTCCCTAGCGGGAACACCGGGGAGCTGTTTTTT
V gene: TRBV5-4; D gene: TRBD2; clone size: -; J gene: TRBJ2-1; CDR3 protein: CASSLVSGGSSNEQFF; CDR3 DNA: TGTGCCAGCAGCCTAGTTAGCGGGGGCTCCTCTAATGAGCAGTTCTTC
V gene: TRBV5-6; D gene: -; clone size: -; J gene: TRBJ2-1; CDR3 protein: CASSLDSWGGTNEQFF; CDR3 DNA: TGTGCCAGCAGCTTGGATTCCTGGGGTGGGACCAATGAGCAGTTCTTC
V gene: TRBV5-4; D gene: -; clone size: -; J gene: TRBJ2-3; CDR3 protein: CASSLGGGEATQYF; CDR3 DNA: TGTGCCAGCAGCTTGGGGGGCGGAGAGGCTACGCAGTATTTT
V gene: TRBV20-1; D gene: -; clone size: -; J gene: TRBJ2-1; CDR3 protein: CSAWWNEQFF; CDR3 DNA: TGCAGTGCTTGGTGGAATGAGCAGTTCTTC
V gene: TRBV7-9; D gene: TRBD2; clone size: few; J gene: TRBJ2-7; CDR3 protein: CASSQQTSGGFEQYF; CDR3 DNA: TGTGCCAGCAGCCAACAGACTAGCGGGGGGTTCGAGCAGTACTTC
V gene: TRBV15; D gene: TRBD1; clone size: -; J gene: TRBJ1-2; CDR3 protein: CATSETGDYGYTF; CDR3 DNA: TGTGCCACCAGCGAGACAGGGGACTATGGCTACACCTTC
V gene: TRBV7-2; D gene: -; clone size: -; J gene: TRBJ2-5; CDR3 protein: CASSYGTQETQYF; CDR3 DNA: TGTGCCAGCAGTTATGGGACCCAAGAGACCCAGTACTTC
V gene: TRBV4-1; D gene: -; clone size: -; J gene: TRBJ1-1; CDR3 protein: CASRRGGRDTEAFF; CDR3 DNA: TGCGCCAGCAGAAGAGGGGGAAGGGACACTGAAGCTTTCTTT
V gene: TRBV5-1; D gene: -; clone size: -; J gene: TRBJ2-2; CDR3 protein: CAGSEGSTGELFF; CDR3 DNA: TGCGCCGGATCCGAGGGGAGCACCGGGGAGCTGTTTTTT
V gene: TRBV7-2; D gene: -; clone size: few; J gene: TRBJ2-3; CDR3 protein: CASSLAQGVGGSTDTQYF; CDR3 DNA: TGTGCCAGCAGCTTAGCGCAGGGTGTAGGGGGGAGCACAGATACGCAGTATTTT
V gene: TRBV5-8; D gene: -; clone size: -; J gene: TRBJ2-2; CDR3 protein: CASSQGRVLGTGELFF; CDR3 DNA: TGTGCCAGCAGCCAAGGCAGGGTTCTTGGCACCGGGGAGCTGTTTTTT
V gene: TRBV5-1; D gene: -; clone size: -; J gene: TRBJ1-3; CDR3 protein: CASSPSGPRAGNTIYF; CDR3 DNA: TGCGCCAGCAGCCCTTCCGGGCCTCGGGCCGGAAACACCATATATTTT
V gene: TRBV27; D gene: TRBD2; clone size: -; J gene: TRBJ2-1; CDR3 protein: CASSHYRTSGSGGDEQFF; CDR3 DNA: TGTGCCAGCAGCCATTACCGGACTAGCGGGAGCGGGGGGGATGAGCAGTTCTTC
V gene: TRBV5-8; D gene: -; clone size: -; J gene: TRBJ1-2; CDR3 protein: CASSFRRGGGYTF; CDR3 DNA: TGTGCCAGCAGCTTTCGTAGGGGTGGAGGCTACACCTTC
V gene: TRBV5-6; D gene: TRBD1; clone size: -; J gene: TRBJ1-5; CDR3 protein: CASSIQGFPQPQHF; CDR3 DNA: TGTGCCAGCAGCATACAGGGGTTCCCTCAGCCCCAGCATTTT
V gene: TRBV7-9; D gene: TRBD1; clone size: few; J gene: TRBJ1-1; CDR3 protein: CASRPVGQGVTEAFF; CDR3 DNA: TGTGCCAGCAGACCGGTGGGACAGGGGGTCACTGAAGCTTTCTTT
V gene: TRBV6-1; D gene: -; clone size: few; J gene: TRBJ1-1; CDR3 protein: CASSEGTANTEAFF; CDR3 DNA: TGTGCCAGCAGTGAAGGGACAGCTAACACTGAAGCTTTCTTT
V gene: TRBV14; D gene: -; clone size: -; J gene: TRBJ1-1; CDR3 protein: CASSHQSGTEAFF; CDR3 DNA: TGTGCCAGCAGCCACCAGTCAGGGACTGAAGCTTTCTTT
V gene: TRBV19; D gene: -; clone size: few; J gene: TRBJ2-7; CDR3 protein: CASSDSYEQYF; CDR3 DNA: TGTGCCAGTTCGGACAGCTACGAGCAGTACTTC
V gene: TRBV27; D gene: -; clone size: -; J gene: TRBJ1-3; CDR3 protein: CASSPHEGAGNTIYF; CDR3 DNA: TGTGCCAGCAGCCCCCACGAGGGGGCTGGAAACACCATATATTTT
V gene: TRBV6-6; D gene: TRBD2; clone size: -; J gene: TRBJ2-1; CDR3 protein: CASSSLAGGSHNEQFF; CDR3 DNA: TGTGCCAGCAGTTCGCTAGCGGGAGGGAGCCACAATGAGCAGTTCTTC
V gene: TRBV5-1; D gene: -; clone size: few; J gene: TRBJ1-2; CDR3 protein: CASSFQGSDYTF; CDR3 DNA: TGCGCCAGCAGCTTTCAGGGGTCGGACTACACCTTC
V gene: TRBV7-2; D gene: -; clone size: few; J gene: TRBJ1-5; CDR3 protein: CASSLMGNQPQHF; CDR3 DNA: TGTGCCAGCAGCTTAATGGGAAATCAGCCCCAGCATTTT
V gene: TRBV7-2; D gene: TRBD1; clone size: -; J gene: TRBJ1-2; CDR3 protein: CASSWVTGGGIYGYTF; CDR3 DNA: TGTGCCAGCAGCTGGGTGACAGGGGGCGGGATCTATGGCTACACCTTC
V gene: TRBV5-6; D gene: TRBD2; clone size: -; J gene: TRBJ2-1; CDR3 protein: CASTLRTGLAGRYYNEQFF; CDR3 DNA: TGTGCCAGCACCCTCCGGACCGGACTAGCGGGGCGGTACTACAATGAGCAGTTCTTC
V gene: TRBV6-6; D gene: -; clone size: -; J gene: TRBJ1-4; CDR3 protein: CASSYSRATNEKLFF; CDR3 DNA: TGTGCCAGCAGTTACTCCAGGGCAACTAATGAAAAACTGTTTTTT
V gene: TRBV5-1; D gene: -; clone size: -; J gene: TRBJ2-6; CDR3 protein: CASSLVQASGANVLTF; CDR3 DNA: TGCGCCAGCAGCTTGGTACAGGCCTCTGGGGCCAACGTCCTGACTTTC
V gene: TRBV4-1; D gene: TRBD2; clone size: -; J gene: TRBJ2-1; CDR3 protein: CASSLPSGGMYNEQFF; CDR3 DNA: TGCGCCAGCAGCCTACCGTCGGGAGGAATGTACAATGAGCAGTTCTTC
V gene: TRBV5-6; D gene: -; clone size: -; J gene: TRBJ2-6; CDR3 protein: CASSLEQRLSSGANVLTF; CDR3 DNA: TGTGCCAGCAGCTTGGAACAGAGATTGAGCTCTGGGGCCAACGTCCTGACTTTC
V gene: TRBV14; D gene: -; clone size: few; J gene: TRBJ1-1; CDR3 protein: CASSQQWNTEAFF; CDR3 DNA: TGTGCCAGCAGCCAGCAGTGGAACACTGAAGCTTTCTTT
V gene: TRBV7-2; D gene: -; clone size: -; J gene: TRBJ2-4; CDR3 protein: CASSPDTFIQYF; CDR3 DNA: TGTGCCAGCAGCCCAGATACTTTCATTCAGTACTTC
V gene: TRBV29-1; D gene: -; clone size: -; J gene: TRBJ2-7; CDR3 protein: CSAEAGSSYEQYF; CDR3 DNA: TGCAGCGCCGAAGCGGGTTCCTCCTACGAGCAGTACTTC
V gene: TRBV5-1; D gene: TRBD2; clone size: -; J gene: TRBJ2-5; CDR3 protein: CASSLAGTSGGQETQYF; CDR3 DNA: TGCGCCAGCAGCTTGGCCGGGACTAGCGGGGGGCAAGAGACCCAGTACTTC
V gene: TRBV5-1; D gene: -; clone size: -; J gene: TRBJ1-2; CDR3 protein: CASSQEGGIYGYTF; CDR3 DNA: TGCGCCAGCAGCCAGGAGGGGGGAATCTATGGCTACACCTTC
V gene: TRBV7-2; D gene: TRBD1; clone size: once; J gene: TRBJ1-5; CDR3 protein: CASSFGQGDQPQHF; CDR3 DNA: TGTGCCAGCAGCTTCGGACAGGGTGATCAGCCCCAGCATTTT
V gene: TRBV18; D gene: -; clone size: -; J gene: TRBJ2-7; CDR3 protein: CASSPNRGPGEQYF; CDR3 DNA: TGTGCCAGCTCACCAAACAGAGGGCCGGGGGAGCAGTACTTC